This T cell receptor beta chain was found in a study of blood T cell repertoires in COVID-19. Study as a whole: Spain, Italy and the United States supplied samples that represented acute and convalescent COVID-19. From T cells, B-cell-depleted T cells, or PBMCs came the material, which was cDNA or gDNA.

V was clipped by 10 bases and J by 3 bases; unmatched bases: 10. The germline V gene has CDR1 ENHRY and CDR2 SYGVKD. This CDR3 comprises 16 residues. The data were produced by immunoSEQ multiplex PCR, yet TCRdb's version contains in-frame clones alone and is incomplete. In the table there are around 57,000 clones, roughly 90% of which are singletons. Seattle patients were enrolled during active infection and followed longitudinally. Sequenced: peripheral blood. The chain employs TRBV10-3 and TRBJ2-2; 11 nucleotides match TRBD1. The sequence derives from a woman aged 80 or over with COVID-19, enrolled during active disease. This CDR3 is CATDLGDRGDTGELFF. For the CDR3, the DNA is TGTGCCACCGACCTTGGGGACAGGGGGGACACCGGGGAGCTGTTTTTT.